What follows describes a single T cell receptor (beta chain). Its antigen is not identified. Time point of the sample: week 35, safety follow-up. Alongside topical imiquimod, each dose of vaccine comprised 300 ug of mutant IDH1 20-mer peptide. New WHO grade 3 or 4 IDH1-mutant, ATRX-lost astrocytomas were present in all donors. The data stem from a study of a mutant IDH1 vaccine in newly diagnosed glioma. Whole-study results and caveats: Pseudoprogression apparently tracked independently of changes in top peripheral T cell clonotypes.

With V trimmed by 7 bases and J by 2 bases, 8 bases remained unmatched. Germline CDR1 reads MNHNS; CDR2 reads SASEGT. This CDR3 comprises 15 residues. Measured with immunoSEQ multiplex PCR; TCRdb has only the in-frame clones, and not every one. The data contain about 72,000 clones, approximately 84% of them singletons. The gene calls are TRBV6-1 and TRBJ1-2; 9 bases fit TRBD1. The source is a man aged 18 to 35 with glioma. The sequencing used PBMCs, collected from a glioma patient whose treatment included an IDH1 peptide vaccine. CDR3 protein: CASTPWGTGNYGYTF. For the CDR3, the DNA is TGTGCCAGCACTCCTTGGGGGACAGGGAACTATGGCTACACCTTC.